This TCR beta chain came from a study of early T cells in non-severe SARS-CoV-2 infection. The germline V gene has CDR1 SQVTM and CDR2 ANQGSEA. The CDR3 has 17 amino acids. Trimming at V came to 0 bases and at J to 2 bases, leaving 10 bases not matched to a gene. This clonotype turned up a few times. TCRdb re-called the 5' RACE reads with MiXCR, one entry per CDR3 protein. The sample shows approximately 85,000 distinct CDR3 sequences, over 9% of them seen only once. Sequencing input: whole blood. The sequence came from an adult who was a healthcare worker with PCR-confirmed SARS-CoV-2 infection or an uninfected control (not recorded which). The chain recombines TRBV29-1 with TRBJ2-5, with 9 bases that match TRBD1. In nucleotides, the CDR3 is TGCAGCGTTGAAGAACCATTCGGGGGACAGGGTCAAGAGACCCAGTACTTC. It is translated as CSVEEPFGGQGQETQYF.